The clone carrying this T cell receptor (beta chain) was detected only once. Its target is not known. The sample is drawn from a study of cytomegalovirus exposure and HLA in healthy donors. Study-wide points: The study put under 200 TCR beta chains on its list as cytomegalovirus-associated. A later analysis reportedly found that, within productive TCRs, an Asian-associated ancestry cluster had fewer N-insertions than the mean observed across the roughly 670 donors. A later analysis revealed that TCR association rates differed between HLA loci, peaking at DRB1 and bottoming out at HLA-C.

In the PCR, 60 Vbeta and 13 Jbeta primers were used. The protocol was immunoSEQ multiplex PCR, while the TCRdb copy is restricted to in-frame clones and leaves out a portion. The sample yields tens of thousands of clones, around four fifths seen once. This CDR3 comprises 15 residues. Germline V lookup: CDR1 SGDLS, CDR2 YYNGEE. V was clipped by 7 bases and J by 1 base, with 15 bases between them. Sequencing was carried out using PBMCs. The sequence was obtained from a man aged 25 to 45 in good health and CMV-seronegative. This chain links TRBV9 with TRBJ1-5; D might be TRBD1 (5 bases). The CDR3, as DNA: TGTGCCAGCCGCTTCAGGGAGGAGAGCAATCAGCCCCAGCATTTT. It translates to CASRFREESNQPQHF. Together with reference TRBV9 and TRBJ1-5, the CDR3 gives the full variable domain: DSGVTQTPKHLITATGQRVTLRCSPRSGDLSVYWYQQSLDQGLQFLIQYYNGEERAKGNILERFSAQQFPDLHSELNLSSLELGDSALYFCASRFREESNQPQHFGDGTRLSIL.